These T cell receptor beta chains were read from a single sample in a study of T cell responses to AZD1222 COVID-19 vaccine. Sequenced by immunoSEQ multiplex PCR; TCRdb stores in-frame clones only, minus some. The data contain 150,000 to 200,000 clones, approximately 95% of them singletons. The source material was peripheral blood, sampled on day 0 of AZD1222 vaccination. These receptors all stem from an adult in good health. Each CDR3 is given with its conserved first and last residue. A D gene is named only where the DNA matches it firmly. Clone size is shown for a subset of rows, as once, few, many or a class of expanded clone.

V	size	J	D	DNA	CDR3
TRBV9	-	TRBJ1-3	TRBD1	TGTGCCAGCAGCGTAGACAGGGGATCAGGAAACACCATATATTTT	CASSVDRGSGNTIYF
TRBV7-2	-	TRBJ1-2	TRBD1	TGTGCCAGCAGCTCGGCGACAGGGGGCGGAAATGGCTACACCTTC	CASSSATGGGNGYTF
TRBV28	-	TRBJ2-1	TRBD1	TGTGCCAGCAGTGGACAGGGAAATGAGCAGTTCTTC	CASSGQGNEQFF
TRBV13	-	TRBJ1-2	-	TGTGCCAGCAGCTTTGCTTCCGGGCCCCGGAGCCATGGCTACACCTTC	CASSFASGPRSHGYTF
TRBV5-1	-	TRBJ1-5	-	TGCGCCAGCAGCTTGGATGGGGATTTAACGCCCCAGCATTTT	CASSLDGDLTPQHF
TRBV11-1	once	TRBJ1-2	TRBD1	TGTGCCAGCAGCCCTAACAGGGGGGACCATGGCTACACCTTC	CASSPNRGDHGYTF
TRBV12-5	-	TRBJ1-5	TRBD1	TGTGCTAGTGGTACCGGGACAGTTAGCAATCAGCCCCAGCATTTT	CASGTGTVSNQPQHF
TRBV18	-	TRBJ2-1	-	TGTGCCAGCTCACCACAAGGTTACAATGAGCAGTTCTTC	CASSPQGYNEQFF
TRBV7-9	-	TRBJ2-2	-	TGTGCCAGCAGCCTGGTTGGGAGGGAGCTGTTTTTT	CASSLVGRELFF
TRBV10-3	-	TRBJ2-3	TRBD2	TGTGCCATCAGTGAAAGGGTAGCGGGGGGCCGCACAGATACGCAGTATTTT	CAISERVAGGRTDTQYF
TRBV29-1	-	TRBJ1-3	-	TGCAGCGTGATCCCCAGGGCCCATACAGGAAACACCATATATTTT	CSVIPRAHTGNTIYF
TRBV11-3	-	TRBJ2-6	TRBD1	TGTGCCAGCAGCTTCTCAGGGGGCTCTGGGGCCAACGTCCTGACTTTC	CASSFSGGSGANVLTF
TRBV28	-	TRBJ1-6	-	TGTGCCAGCAGGAGACACGGGGGTGCTGGTTCACCCCTCCACTTT	CASRRHGGAGSPLHF
TRBV5-1	few	TRBJ2-2	TRBD2	TGCGCCAGCAGCACCGGGACTAGCAGCACCGGGGAGCTGTTTTTT	CASSTGTSSTGELFF
TRBV18	-	TRBJ2-7	-	TGTGCCAGCTCACCATCGCTTCAGAACGAGCAGTACTTC	CASSPSLQNEQYF
TRBV10-3	-	TRBJ2-1	-	TGTGCCACCCAAGGGGGAAATGAGCAGTTCTTC	CATQGGNEQFF
TRBV28	once	TRBJ1-6	-	TGTGCCAGCAACCCCGGGGGGACGACCTATAATTCACCCCTCCACTTT	CASNPGGTTYNSPLHF
TRBV12-3/TRBV12-4	-	TRBJ1-2	TRBD1	TGTGCCAGCAGTCGGGACAGGGGGGAGAGCTACACCTTC	CASSRDRGESYTF
TRBV5-1	-	TRBJ2-7	-	TGCGCCAGCAGCTTGACCGCCCAGGGTCTCTTGTACGAGCAGTACTTC	CASSLTAQGLLYEQYF
TRBV29-1	-	TRBJ2-1	TRBD1	TGCAGCGTTGGGGGGACAGGGAGTTGGAATGAGCAGTTCTTC	CSVGGTGSWNEQFF
TRBV10-3	-	TRBJ1-1	-	TGTGCCACCCACCGGTCGGAGAACACTGAAGCTTTCTTT	CATHRSENTEAFF
TRBV5-1	-	TRBJ1-2	TRBD1	TGCGCCAGCGCCCCATCTCCGGGACAGCTCTATGGCTACACCTTC	CASAPSPGQLYGYTF
TRBV5-1	-	TRBJ1-4	-	TGCGCCAGCAGCTTCGGGTCGGGTAATGAAAAACTGTTTTTT	CASSFGSGNEKLFF
TRBV5-1	-	TRBJ2-1	-	TGCGCCAGCAGGGCGCTAAGCTCCTACAATGAGCAGTTCTTC	CASRALSSYNEQFF
TRBV7-9	-	TRBJ1-5	-	TGTGCCAGCAGCCTGAGGGGGGGGGCTGATCAGCCCCAGCATTTT	CASSLRGGADQPQHF
TRBV5-1	-	TRBJ1-1	-	TGCGCCAGCAGCCCTATAATCCGACAGGCGGACACTGAAGCTTTCTTT	CASSPIIRQADTEAFF
TRBV19	-	TRBJ1-4	-	TGTGCCAGTAGTATACAGGGTACTAATGAAAAACTGTTTTTT	CASSIQGTNEKLFF
TRBV5-5	-	TRBJ1-5	-	TGTGCCAGCAGCTACCGGGCAGCCAGCAATCAGCCCCAGCATTTT	CASSYRAASNQPQHF
TRBV7-8	once	TRBJ2-7	-	TGTGCCAGCAGCTTAGTATGGGGACCGGACTCCGGCGAGCAGTACTTC	CASSLVWGPDSGEQYF
TRBV2	-	TRBJ2-7	-	TGTGCCAGCAGTGACCATCCCGAGGTCTACGAGCAGTACTTC	CASSDHPEVYEQYF
TRBV10-2	once	TRBJ1-5	TRBD1	TGCGCCAGCAAACAGGGGGGTCAGCCCCAGCATTTT	CASKQGGQPQHF
TRBV12-3/TRBV12-4	once	TRBJ1-1	-	TGTGCCAGCCGCTATACAGGGATCCCTGAAGCTTTCTTT	CASRYTGIPEAFF
TRBV27	-	TRBJ1-1	-	TGTGCCAGCGCCGGGGAAATCTGGGGCACTGAAGCTTTCTTT	CASAGEIWGTEAFF
TRBV9	-	TRBJ1-3	-	TGTGCCAGCAGCCCCCGCCTGACCTCTGGAAACACCATATATTTT	CASSPRLTSGNTIYF
TRBV6-5	-	TRBJ1-3	TRBD1	TGTGCCAGCAGCCACGACAGGGTTTCTGGAAACACCATATATTTT	CASSHDRVSGNTIYF
TRBV6-5	medium-sized	TRBJ1-5	-	TGTGCCAGCAGTTACGGGCAGATTAGCAATCAGCCCCAGCATTTT	CASSYGQISNQPQHF
TRBV5-1	-	TRBJ1-4	-	TGCGCCAGCAGCTTGATCCCGAGTTATAATGAAAAACTGTTTTTT	CASSLIPSYNEKLFF